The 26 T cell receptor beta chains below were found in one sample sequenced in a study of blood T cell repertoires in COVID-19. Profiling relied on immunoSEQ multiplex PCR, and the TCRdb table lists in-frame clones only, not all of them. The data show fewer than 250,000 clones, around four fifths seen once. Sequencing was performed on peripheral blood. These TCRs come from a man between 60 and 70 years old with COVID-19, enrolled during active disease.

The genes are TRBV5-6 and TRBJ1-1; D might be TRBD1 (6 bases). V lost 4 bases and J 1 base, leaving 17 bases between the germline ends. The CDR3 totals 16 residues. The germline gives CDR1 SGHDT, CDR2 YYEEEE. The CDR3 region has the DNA TGTGCCAGCAGCCCGCGGGGGGCTATGCGGAACACTGAAGCTTTCTTT. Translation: CASSPRGAMRNTEAFF.

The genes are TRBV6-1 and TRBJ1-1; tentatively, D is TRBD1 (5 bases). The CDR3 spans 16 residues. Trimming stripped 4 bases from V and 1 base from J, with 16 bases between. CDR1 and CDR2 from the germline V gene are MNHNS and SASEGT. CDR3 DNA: TGTGCCAGCAGTGCCAGTAAGCTGGGGCAGAACACTGAAGCTTTCTTT. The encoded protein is CASSASKLGQNTEAFF.

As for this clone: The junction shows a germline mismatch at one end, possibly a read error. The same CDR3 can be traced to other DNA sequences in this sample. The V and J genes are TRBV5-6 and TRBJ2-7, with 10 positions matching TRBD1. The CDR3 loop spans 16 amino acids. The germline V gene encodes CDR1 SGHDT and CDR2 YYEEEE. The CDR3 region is CASSLDGRQGAWEQYF. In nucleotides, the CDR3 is TGTGCCAGCAGTTTGGATGGGAGACAGGGGGCCTGGGAGCAGTACTTC.

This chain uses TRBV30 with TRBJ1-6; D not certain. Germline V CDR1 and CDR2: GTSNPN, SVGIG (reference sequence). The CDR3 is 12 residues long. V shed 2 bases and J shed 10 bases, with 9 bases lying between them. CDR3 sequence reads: CAWSSVKSPLHF. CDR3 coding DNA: TGTGCCTGGAGTTCGGTCAAGTCACCCCTCCACTTT.

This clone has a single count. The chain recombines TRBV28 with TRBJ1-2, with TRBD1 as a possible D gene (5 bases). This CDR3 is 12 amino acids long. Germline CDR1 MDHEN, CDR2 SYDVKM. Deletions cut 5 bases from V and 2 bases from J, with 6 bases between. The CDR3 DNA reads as TGTGCCAGCAGTAGGGGAAACTATGGCTACACCTTC. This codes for CASSRGNYGYTF.

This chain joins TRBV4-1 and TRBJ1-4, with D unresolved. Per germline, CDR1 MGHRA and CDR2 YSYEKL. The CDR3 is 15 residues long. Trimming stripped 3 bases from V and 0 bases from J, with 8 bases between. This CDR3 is CASSHADPTNEKLFF. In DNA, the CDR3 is TGCGCCAGCAGCCATGCGGATCCAACTAATGAAAAACTGTTTTTT.

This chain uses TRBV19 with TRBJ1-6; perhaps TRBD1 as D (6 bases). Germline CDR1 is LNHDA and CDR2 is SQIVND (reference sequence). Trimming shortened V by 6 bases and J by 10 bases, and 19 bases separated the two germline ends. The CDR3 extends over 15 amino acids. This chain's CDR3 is CASRSRGRGESPLHF. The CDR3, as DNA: TGTGCCAGTAGGAGTCGGGGCAGGGGAGAGTCACCCCTCCACTTT.

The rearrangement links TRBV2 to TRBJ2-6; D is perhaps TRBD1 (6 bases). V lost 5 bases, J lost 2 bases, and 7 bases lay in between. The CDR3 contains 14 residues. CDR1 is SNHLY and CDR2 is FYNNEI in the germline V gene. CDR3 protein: CASSTGPGANVLTF. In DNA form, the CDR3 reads TGTGCCAGCAGTACAGGGCCTGGGGCCAACGTCCTGACTTTC.

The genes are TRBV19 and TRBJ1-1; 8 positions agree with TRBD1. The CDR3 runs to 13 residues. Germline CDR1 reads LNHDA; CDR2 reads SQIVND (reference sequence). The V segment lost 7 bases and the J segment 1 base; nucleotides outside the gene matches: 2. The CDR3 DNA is TGTGCCAGTACCGACAGGGGGAACACTGAAGCTTTCTTT. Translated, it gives CASTDRGNTEAFF.

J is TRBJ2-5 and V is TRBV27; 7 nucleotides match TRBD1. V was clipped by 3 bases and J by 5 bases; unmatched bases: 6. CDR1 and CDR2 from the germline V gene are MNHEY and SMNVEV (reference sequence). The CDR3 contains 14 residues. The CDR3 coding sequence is TGTGCCAGCAGTTTGAAGGGGGCGTGGGAGACCCAGTACTTC. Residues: CASSLKGAWETQYF.

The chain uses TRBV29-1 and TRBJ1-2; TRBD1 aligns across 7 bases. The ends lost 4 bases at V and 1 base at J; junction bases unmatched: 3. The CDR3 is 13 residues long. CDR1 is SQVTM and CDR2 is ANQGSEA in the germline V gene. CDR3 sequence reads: CSVGRQGNYGYTF. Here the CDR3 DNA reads TGCAGCGTTGGGCGACAGGGTAACTATGGCTACACCTTC.

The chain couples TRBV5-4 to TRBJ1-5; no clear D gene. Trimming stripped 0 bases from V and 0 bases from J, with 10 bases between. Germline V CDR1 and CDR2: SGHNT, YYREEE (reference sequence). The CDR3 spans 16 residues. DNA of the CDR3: TGTGCCAGCAGCTTGGGTGGCCCGAATAGCAATCAGCCCCAGCATTTT. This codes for CASSLGGPNSNQPQHF.

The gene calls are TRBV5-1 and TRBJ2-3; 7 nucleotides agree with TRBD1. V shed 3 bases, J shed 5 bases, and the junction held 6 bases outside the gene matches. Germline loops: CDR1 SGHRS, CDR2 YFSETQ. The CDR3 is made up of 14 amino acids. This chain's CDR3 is CASSYRGFGDTQYF. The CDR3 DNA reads TGCGCCAGCAGCTACAGGGGATTTGGAGATACGCAGTATTTT. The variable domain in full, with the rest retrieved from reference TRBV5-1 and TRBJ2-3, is KAGVTQTPRYLIKTRGQQVTLSCSPISGHRSVSWYQQTPGQGLQFLFEYFSETQRNKGNFPGRFSGRQFSNSRSEMNVSTLELGDSALYLCASSYRGFGDTQYFGPGTRLTVL.

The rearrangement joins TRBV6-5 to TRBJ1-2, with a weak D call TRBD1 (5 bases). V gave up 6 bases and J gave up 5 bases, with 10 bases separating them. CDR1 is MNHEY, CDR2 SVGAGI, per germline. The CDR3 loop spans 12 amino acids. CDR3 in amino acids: CASSRQNYGYTF. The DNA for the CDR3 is TGTGCCAGCAGCCGACAGAATTATGGCTACACCTTC.

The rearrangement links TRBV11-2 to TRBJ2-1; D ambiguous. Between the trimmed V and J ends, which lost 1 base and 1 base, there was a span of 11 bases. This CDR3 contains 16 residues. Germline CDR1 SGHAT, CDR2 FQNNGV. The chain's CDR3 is CASSLVVGRSYNEQFF. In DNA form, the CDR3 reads TGTGCCAGCAGCTTAGTTGTGGGCCGTTCCTACAATGAGCAGTTCTTC. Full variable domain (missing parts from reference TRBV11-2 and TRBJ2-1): EAGVAQSPRYKIIEKRQSVAFWCNPISGHATLYWYQQILGQGPKLLIQFQNNGVVDDSQLPKDRFSAERLKGVDSTLKIQPAKLEDSAVYLCASSLVVGRSYNEQFFGPGTRLTVL.

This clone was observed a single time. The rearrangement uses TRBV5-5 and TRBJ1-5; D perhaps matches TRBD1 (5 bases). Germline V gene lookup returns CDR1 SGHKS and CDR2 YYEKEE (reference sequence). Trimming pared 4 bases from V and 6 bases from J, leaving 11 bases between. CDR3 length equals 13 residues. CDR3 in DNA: TGTGCCAGCAGCGGACCCACAGGTCAGCCCCAGCATTTT. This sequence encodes CASSGPTGQPQHF.

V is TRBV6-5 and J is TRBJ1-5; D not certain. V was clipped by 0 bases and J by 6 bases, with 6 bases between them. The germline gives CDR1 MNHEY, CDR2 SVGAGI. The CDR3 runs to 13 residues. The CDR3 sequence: CASSYSRSQPQHF. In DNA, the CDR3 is TGTGCCAGCAGTTACTCCCGGTCTCAGCCCCAGCATTTT.

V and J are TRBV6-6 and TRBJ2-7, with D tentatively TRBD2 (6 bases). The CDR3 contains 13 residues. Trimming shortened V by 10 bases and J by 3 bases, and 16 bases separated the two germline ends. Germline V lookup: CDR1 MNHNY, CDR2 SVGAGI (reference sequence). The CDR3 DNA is TGTGCCACCTGTAGCGGTGGAAACTACGAGCAGTACTTC. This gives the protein CATCSGGNYEQYF.

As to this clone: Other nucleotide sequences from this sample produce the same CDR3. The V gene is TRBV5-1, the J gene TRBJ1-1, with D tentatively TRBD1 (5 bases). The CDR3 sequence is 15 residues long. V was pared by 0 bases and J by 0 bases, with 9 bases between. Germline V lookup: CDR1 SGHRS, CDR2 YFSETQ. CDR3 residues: CASSLAGGMNTEAFF. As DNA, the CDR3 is TGCGCCAGCAGCTTGGCCGGGGGGATGAACACTGAAGCTTTCTTT.

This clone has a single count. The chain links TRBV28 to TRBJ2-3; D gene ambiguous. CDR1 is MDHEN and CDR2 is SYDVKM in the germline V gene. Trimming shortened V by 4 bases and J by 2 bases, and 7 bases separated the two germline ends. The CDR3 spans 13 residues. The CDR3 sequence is CASSSPVTDTQYF. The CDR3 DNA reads TGTGCCAGCAGTTCCCCCGTCACAGATACGCAGTATTTT.

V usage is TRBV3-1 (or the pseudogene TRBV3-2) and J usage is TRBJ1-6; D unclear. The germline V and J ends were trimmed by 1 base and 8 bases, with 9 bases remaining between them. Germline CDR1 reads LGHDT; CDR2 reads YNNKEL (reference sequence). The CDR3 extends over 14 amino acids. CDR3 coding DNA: TGTGCCAGCAGCCAAGTTGTATTAGATTCACCCCTCCACTTT. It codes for CASSQVVLDSPLHF.

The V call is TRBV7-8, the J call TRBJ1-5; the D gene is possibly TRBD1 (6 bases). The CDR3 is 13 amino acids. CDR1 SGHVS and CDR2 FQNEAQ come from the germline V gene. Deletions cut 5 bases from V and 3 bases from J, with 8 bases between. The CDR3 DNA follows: TGTGCCAGCAGCCGGGACATCAATCAGCCCCAGCATTTT. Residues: CASSRDINQPQHF.

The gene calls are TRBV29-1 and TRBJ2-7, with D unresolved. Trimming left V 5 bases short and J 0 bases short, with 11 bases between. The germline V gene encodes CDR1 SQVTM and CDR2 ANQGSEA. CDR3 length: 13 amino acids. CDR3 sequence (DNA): TGCAGCGTTATGGCGGCGAGCTCCTACGAGCAGTACTTC. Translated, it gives CSVMAASSYEQYF.

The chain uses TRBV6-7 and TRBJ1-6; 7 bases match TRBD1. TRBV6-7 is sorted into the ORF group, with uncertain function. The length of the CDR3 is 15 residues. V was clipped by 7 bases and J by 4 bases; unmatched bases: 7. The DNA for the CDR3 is TGTGCCAGCACGGATCCGGGACAGTATAATTCACCCCTCCACTTT. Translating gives CASTDPGQYNSPLHF.

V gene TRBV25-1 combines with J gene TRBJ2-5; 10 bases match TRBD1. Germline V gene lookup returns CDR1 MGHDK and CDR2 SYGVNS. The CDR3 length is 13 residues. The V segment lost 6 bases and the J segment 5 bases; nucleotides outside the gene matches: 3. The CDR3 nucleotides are TGTGCCAGCAGGGACAGGGGGACGGAGACCCAGTACTTC. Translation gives CASRDRGTETQYF.

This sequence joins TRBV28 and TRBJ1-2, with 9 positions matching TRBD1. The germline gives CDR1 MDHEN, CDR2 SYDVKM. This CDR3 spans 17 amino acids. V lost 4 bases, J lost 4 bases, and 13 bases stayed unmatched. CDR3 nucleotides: TGTGCCAGCAGTTCAGGACAGGGGAGGGCTGGAAGCTATGGCTACACCTTC. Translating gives CASSSGQGRAGSYGYTF.